A selection of T cell receptor beta chains follows, all from one sample in a study of blood T cell repertoires in COVID-19. The repertoire was sequenced with immunoSEQ multiplex PCR; TCRdb's copy has only in-frame clones and lacks some. This sample yields around 220,000 clones, of which around 80% are seen a single time; roughly 4% belongs to the top ten. Input material: peripheral blood. The receptors here all came from a woman in her forties with active or convalescent COVID-19. CDR3s include the opening cysteine and the closing phenylalanine or tryptophan. D genes are given only for firm matches. For some rows the clone size is stated as once, few or many, or as a class when expanded; others skip it.

J,V,size,D,DNA,CDR3
TRBJ2-3,TRBV19,NA,TRBD2,TGTGCCAGTAGTATAAGTCTCAGCGGGGGGGCCACAGATACGCAGTATTTT,CASSISLSGGATDTQYF
TRBJ1-1,TRBV30,NA,NA,TGTGCCTGGAGTGTGACCCCTAGCGCGCCCCACACTGAAGCTTTCTTT,CAWSVTPSAPHTEAFF
TRBJ1-3,TRBV7-9,NA,NA,TGTGCCAGCAGCTTGGGGGAGGGGAACACCATATATTTT,CASSLGEGNTIYF
TRBJ1-1,TRBV5-1,NA,NA,TGCGCCAGCAGCTCGCTTGATGGGAGCACTGAAGCTTTCTTT,CASSSLDGSTEAFF
TRBJ1-3,TRBV19,NA,NA,TGTGCCAGTAGTATTTCGGACACTGGAAACACCATATATTTT,CASSISDTGNTIYF
TRBJ1-2,TRBV11-1,NA,TRBD1,TGTGCCAGCAGGCGGACAGGGGTCGACTATGGCTACACCTTC,CASRRTGVDYGYTF
TRBJ1-1,TRBV28,NA,TRBD1,TGTGCCAGCAGTATAGGACAGGGCTTCGGAGCTTTCTTT,CASSIGQGFGAFF
TRBJ1-1,TRBV7-2,NA,NA,TGTGCCAGCAGCCATCGGGGCACTGAAGCTTTCTTT,CASSHRGTEAFF
TRBJ2-1,TRBV5-1,once,TRBD2,TGCGCCAGCAGCTTGGGGCGGGGGGTGTCCTACAATGAGCAGTTCTTC,CASSLGRGVSYNEQFF
TRBJ2-3,TRBV12-5,NA,NA,TGTGCTAGTGGTTCGGGACTCCACACAGATACGCAGTATTTT,CASGSGLHTDTQYF
TRBJ2-7,TRBV2,NA,TRBD1,TGTGCCAGTTCCGGGACAGCATTCGACTACGAGCAGTACTTC,CASSGTAFDYEQYF
TRBJ1-1,TRBV7-9,few,NA,TGTGCCAGCAGCCGACAATCTCTTCTGGAAGCTTTCTTT,CASSRQSLLEAFF
TRBJ1-3,TRBV30,NA,NA,TGTGCCTGGAGCGGGGGGACCTCCGGAAACACCATATATTTT,CAWSGGTSGNTIYF
TRBJ2-1,TRBV9,NA,NA,TGTGCCAGCAGCGTAGGGGGTGGAGGGGACGGACACAATGAGCAGTTCTTC,CASSVGGGGDGHNEQFF
TRBJ2-3,TRBV6-6,once,TRBD2,TGTGCCAGCAGTCGAGGGCGGGGGACCAGCACAGATACGCAGTATTTT,CASSRGRGTSTDTQYF
TRBJ1-1,TRBV2,NA,TRBD1,TGTGCCAGCAGTGAAGCAAAGGGACAGGGGGGAAACACTGAAGCTTTCTTT,CASSEAKGQGGNTEAFF
TRBJ2-3,TRBV3-1/TRBV3-2,NA,TRBD2,TGTGCCAGCAGCCAAGTGGGACGGGGGGGCCTTGAAGATACGCAGTATTTT,CASSQVGRGGLEDTQYF
TRBJ2-3,TRBV2,few,TRBD1,TGTGCCAGCCAACTGGACAGGGGAAGGGATACGCAGTATTTT,CASQLDRGRDTQYF
TRBJ1-2,TRBV7-2,once,NA,TGTGCCAGCAGCTTTCGGGCAGGGCAATCTGGCTACACCTTC,CASSFRAGQSGYTF
TRBJ1-4,TRBV4-2,NA,TRBD1,TGTGCCAGCAGCCAGGGACGACAGGGGACTAATGAAAAACTGTTTTTT,CASSQGRQGTNEKLFF